These 18 T cell receptor beta chains share one sample of origin, sequenced in a study of blood T cell repertoires in COVID-19 (dated by TCRdb to between 2020 and 2021). The library came from the immunoSEQ multiplex PCR assay. Here the immuneACCESS table is served through TCRdb, limited to in-frame sequences with V and J called. Missing clones are a known gap in these copies; in checked studies unresolved V genes cover under half, and the rest lacks a known reason. The sample table holds 150,000 to 200,000 clones, of which 80% were seen once. Together, the top ten hold about 6% of the sample. The sequenced sample was PBMCs or T cells enriched from blood (not recorded which). The receptors were sampled from a middle-aged man who had recovered from COVID-19.

The chain uses TRBV24-1 and TRBJ2-3; 7 bases agree with TRBD1. J gave up 1 base and V 7 bases, and 7 bases lay outside the gene matches. CDR3 length equals 15 residues. Per the germline V gene, CDR1 is KGHDR and CDR2 is SFDVKD. CDR3 in DNA: TGTGCCACCAGCACAGGGGTCGGGGGCACAGATACGCAGTATTTT. It codes for CATSTGVGGTDTQYF.

The rearrangement joins TRBV5-6 to TRBJ2-5; a possible D gene is TRBD2 (6 bases). The germline V gene has CDR1 SGHDT and CDR2 YYEEEE. This CDR3 region has 13 residues. V was pared by 2 bases and J by 3 bases, with 8 bases between. The DNA of the CDR3 is TGTGCCAGCAGCTTCCGCGGGGAAGAGACCCAGTACTTC. Encoded protein: CASSFRGEETQYF.

This clone showed up just once. This sequence joins TRBV7-8 and TRBJ2-3; 9 bases match TRBD2. V lost 1 base and J lost 5; bases outside the gene matches: 4. The CDR3 is made up of 15 amino acids. CDR1 and CDR2 (germline): SGHVS, FQNEAQ. The CDR3 nucleotides read TGTGCCAGCAGCTTAGGCGGGGGGGCCATAGATACGCAGTATTTT. Translated, it gives CASSLGGGAIDTQYF.

This chain uses TRBV19 with TRBJ1-5; a possible D gene is TRBD1 (5 bases). Trimming took 9 bases from V and 0 from J, leaving 12 bases between them. From germline, CDR1 is LNHDA and CDR2 SQIVND (reference sequence). This CDR3 is 14 amino acids long. The CDR3 DNA follows: TGTGCCAGCGCGACAGAATATAGCAATCAGCCCCAGCATTTT. Translated: CASATEYSNQPQHF.

This clone was detected only once. The chain has TRBV13 and TRBJ2-5; a weak D match, TRBD2 (6 bases). CDR3 length: 13 residues. The V gene's germline CDR1 is PRHDT and CDR2 FYEKMQ (reference sequence). V was shortened by 5 bases and J by 5 bases, with 12 bases between the two germline ends. In nucleotides, the CDR3 is TGTGCCAGCAGCAGCCCCGGGACTGAGACCCAGTACTTC. It yields the protein CASSSPGTETQYF. Variable domain in full (rest from reference TRBV13 and TRBJ2-5): AAGVIQSPRHLIKEKRETATLKCYPIPRHDTVYWYQQGPGQDPQFLISFYEKMQSDKGSIPDRFSAQQFSDYHSELNMSSLELGDSALYFCASSSPGTETQYFGPGTRLLVL.

The rearrangement uses TRBV6-5 and TRBJ1-1; D is possibly TRBD1 (6 bases). The V gene lost 0 bases and the J gene lost 4 bases, with 12 bases spanning the gap. This CDR3 spans 15 amino acids. The germline V gene has CDR1 MNHEY and CDR2 SVGAGI. CDR3 sequence (DNA): TGTGCCAGCAGTTACTCGAAAAGGGGGACCACTGAAGCTTTCTTT. The encoded protein is CASSYSKRGTTEAFF.

This clone was found a few times. The chain uses TRBV5-1 and TRBJ1-5; D is uncertain. V lost 0 bases to trimming and J lost 7 bases, with 17 bases between them. Germline CDR1 is SGHRS and CDR2 is YFSETQ. CDR3 size: 16 residues. In nucleotides, the CDR3 is TGCGCCAGCAGCTTGGGGCGGAGCCTTATCGGGCAGCCCCAGCATTTT. Translation: CASSLGRSLIGQPQHF.

The chain is built from TRBV6-6 and TRBJ1-5, with D possibly TRBD1 on 5 matching bases. This CDR3 region has 13 residues. V shed 4 bases and J shed 5 bases, with 9 bases lying between them. CDR1 and CDR2 (germline): MNHNY, SVGAGI (reference sequence). The CDR3 DNA sequence: TGTGCCAGCAGTTCCTGGGGCGATCAGCCCCAGCATTTT. Its protein product is CASSSWGDQPQHF.

The J gene is TRBJ2-2, the V gene TRBV18; 12 positions agree with TRBD2. Per germline, CDR1 KGHSH and CDR2 LQKENI. The junction had 5 bases not matched to a gene; V was cut back by 3 bases and J by 6 bases. The CDR3 consists of 16 residues. The CDR3 reads CASSPPGLAGPGELFF. CDR3 sequence (DNA): TGTGCCAGCTCACCGCCGGGACTAGCGGGCCCCGGGGAGCTGTTTTTT.

This clone was seen a few times. The J gene is TRBJ1-6, the V gene TRBV7-9, with D unclear. The CDR3 has 17 residues. Trimming took off 4 bases at V and 5 bases at J, with 18 bases between the two ends. Germline V gene data show CDR1 as SEHNR and CDR2 as FQNEAQ (reference sequence). CDR3 bases: TGTGCCAGCAGCTCTACGCCTATCCTCTATGATAATTCACCCCTCCACTTT. This encodes CASSSTPILYDNSPLHF.

V and J are TRBV7-3 and TRBJ1-3; no reliable D call. V shed 4 bases and J shed 0 bases, with 10 bases lying between them. Germline values: CDR1 SGHTA, CDR2 FQGTGA. The CDR3 extends over 15 amino acids. The CDR3 bases are TGTGCCAGCAGCTACCTCCCCAGCTCTGGAAACACCATATATTTT. This sequence encodes CASSYLPSSGNTIYF.

The rearrangement uses TRBV5-1 and TRBJ2-1; weak D call: TRBD2 (5 bases). V lost 0 bases and J lost 10, with 14 bases in between. The CDR3 totals 14 residues. Germline CDR1 is SGHRS and CDR2 is YFSETQ. Written as DNA, the CDR3 is TGCGCCAGCAGCTTGGGGTCTAGGAGGCACGAGCAGTTCTTC. Its translation: CASSLGSRRHEQFF.

The V gene is TRBV4-2, the J gene TRBJ1-3, with TRBD1 as a possible D gene (5 bases). The germline V gene encodes CDR1 LGHNA and CDR2 YNFKEQ. This CDR3 has 13 amino acids. V was cut by 6 bases and J by 2 bases, with 8 bases left in between. CDR3 residues: CASRGLAGNTIYF. The CDR3 coding sequence is TGTGCCAGCAGGGGGCTGGCTGGAAACACCATATATTTT.

The chain links TRBV4-1 to TRBJ1-2; D perhaps matches TRBD1 (5 bases). The germline gives CDR1 MGHRA, CDR2 YSYEKL. V was pared by 1 base and J by 4 bases, with 13 bases between. This CDR3 comprises 15 residues. For the CDR3, the DNA is TGCGCCAGCAGCCAAGTCAGTCAGGGCCTCTATGGCTACACCTTC. It yields the protein CASSQVSQGLYGYTF.

The CDR3 DNA sequence: TGTGCCAGCAGCTTGGGACAGCTACATAACTATGGCTACACCTTC. Amino acids: CASSLGQLHNYGYTF. The genes are TRBV5-8 and TRBJ1-2, with a weak D call TRBD1 (5 bases). V was cut by 0 bases and J by 1 base, with 10 bases left in between. Germline V CDR1 and CDR2: SGHTS, YDEGEE. The CDR3 runs to 15 residues. Full variable domain (rest looked up from reference TRBV5-8 and TRBJ1-2): EAGVTQSPTHLIKTRGQQATLRCSPISGHTSVYWYQQALGLGLQFLLWYDEGEERNRGNFPPRFSGRQFPNYSSELNVNALELEDSALYLCASSLGQLHNYGYTFGSGTRLTVV.

The rearrangement uses TRBV5-4 and TRBJ2-4, with 7 bases fitting TRBD1. This CDR3 region has 14 residues. CDR1 is SGHNT and CDR2 is YYREEE in the germline V gene (reference sequence). V dropped 5 bases and J dropped 6; count of bases not matched to a gene: 8. CDR3 coding DNA: TGTGCCAGCAGTACACAGGGGACCAGAAACATTCAGTACTTC. This sequence encodes CASSTQGTRNIQYF.

V usage is TRBV11-2 and J usage is TRBJ1-1, with D hard to call. The CDR3 consists of 13 residues. The V and J ends lost 5 bases and 4 bases respectively, with 11 bases between them. Germline CDR1 SGHAT, CDR2 FQNNGV. Written as DNA, the CDR3 is TGTGCCAGCAGCCCCGCCGAGGGCACTGAAGCTTTCTTT. Its translation: CASSPAEGTEAFF.

The chain recombines TRBV30 with TRBJ2-2, with D unresolved. Germline V gene sequence: CDR1 GTSNPN, CDR2 SVGIG (reference sequence). The CDR3 sequence is 13 residues long. Between the trimmed V and J ends, which lost 3 bases and 7 bases, there was a span of 12 bases. The CDR3 region has the DNA TGTGCCTGGAGGGCGGCCCAAGACGGGGAGCTGTTTTTT. Protein: CAWRAAQDGELFF. Full variable domain (missing parts from reference TRBV30 and TRBJ2-2): SQTIHQWPATLVQPVGSPLSLECTVEGTSNPNLYWYRQAAGRGLQLLFYSVGIGQISSEVPQNLSASRPQDRQFILSSKKLLLSDSGFYLCAWRAAQDGELFFGEGSRLTVL.